Following are 25 T cell receptor beta chains from one sample sequenced in a study of neurological immune-mediated disorders. Via MiXCR, TCRdb re-called the 5' RACE reads, giving one row per CDR3 protein. The data show tens of thousands of distinct CDR3 sequences, 4.3% seen once. The sample's time point: longitudinal time-point 3. Source material: PBMCs. The receptors stem from an older woman with multiple sclerosis.

This clonotype was detected ten times or more. The chain has TRBV4-1 and TRBJ2-5; 8 bases are a match to TRBD1. The V and J ends lost 0 bases and 1 base, in that order; junction bases with no gene match: 4. CDR3 length: 16 residues. CDR1 is MGHRA and CDR2 is YSYEKL in the germline V gene. CDR3 DNA sequence: TGCGCCAGCAGCCAAGAATCGACAGGGGTCCAAGAGACCCAGTACTTC. This encodes CASSQESTGVQETQYF.

This clonotype was recorded many times. The chain is built from TRBV4-1 and TRBJ2-7, with 7 bases identical to TRBD2. The germline CDR1 and CDR2 sequences are MGHRA and YSYEKL. This CDR3 comprises 15 residues. V shed 1 base and J 2 bases; nucleotides not matched to a gene: 5. The CDR3 DNA sequence: TGCGCCAGCAGCCAAGTGCGGACTAGTGCCTACGAGCAGTACTTC. The encoded protein is CASSQVRTSAYEQYF.

This clonotype was counted ten times or more. The V and J genes are TRBV6-6 and TRBJ1-5; D gene unclear. In germline, CDR1 is MNHNY, CDR2 SVGAGI (reference sequence). The CDR3 loop spans 14 amino acids. V lost 6 bases to trimming and J lost 1 base, with 10 bases between them. The CDR3 coding sequence is TGTGCCAGCAGCTTTGACGGGAGCAATCAGCCCCAGCATTTT. Encoded protein: CASSFDGSNQPQHF.

There are many counts of this clonotype. The chain employs TRBV28 and TRBJ2-5; D uncertain. The CDR3 has 15 amino acids. Deletions cut 4 bases from V and 1 base from J, with 13 bases between. CDR1 is MDHEN, CDR2 SYDVKM, per germline. CDR3 coding DNA: TGTGCCAGCAGTTCCTTCCGGACGACCCAAGAGACCCAGTACTTC. Protein sequence: CASSSFRTTQETQYF.

This clonotype was detected ten times or more. At one boundary the junction diverges from the germline segment, which might be a read error. V and J are TRBV15 and TRBJ1-5; TRBD1 matches at 8 bases. The germline CDR1 and CDR2 sequences are LNHNV and YYDKDF (reference sequence). The CDR3 runs 12 residues. Here the CDR3 reads CATSRDRTGRYF. The CDR3 bases are TGTGCCACCAGCAGAGATCGGACAGGGAGGTATTTT.

This clonotype was observed at least ten times. The J gene is TRBJ2-7, the V gene TRBV20-1, with D perhaps matching TRBD1 (5 bases). The germline V gene has CDR1 DFQATT and CDR2 SNEGSKA (reference sequence). CDR3 length: 14 residues. Trimming shortened V by 2 bases and J by 2 bases, and 13 bases separated the two germline ends. The CDR3 DNA follows: TGCAGTGCTAGACGGGCTCTACAGGCCTACGAGCAGTACTTC. Protein product: CSARRALQAYEQYF.

This clonotype occurred many times. The V and J genes are TRBV12-3 or TRBV12-4 and TRBJ2-1; D is unresolved. The CDR3 is made up of 12 amino acids. Trimming took 6 bases from V and 8 from J, leaving 11 bases between them. The CDR3, as DNA: TGTGCCAGCAGCCTGGGCCTCGATGAGCAGTTCTTC. Its translation: CASSLGLDEQFF.

The sample holds many counts of this clonotype. The rearrangement uses TRBV5-1 and TRBJ1-2; TRBD1 agrees at 10 bases. The CDR3 is 17 amino acids. V shed 4 bases and J 4 bases; nucleotides not matched to a gene: 13. Germline assignment: CDR1 SGHRS and CDR2 YFSETQ. Here the CDR3 reads CASSPRQGALKTYGYTF. CDR3 nucleotides: TGCGCCAGCAGCCCGCGACAGGGGGCCCTTAAAACCTATGGCTACACCTTC.

This clonotype was found many times. The V call is TRBV6-5, the J call TRBJ1-2; 12 bases map to TRBD1. The CDR3 is made up of 13 amino acids. From germline, CDR1 is MNHEY and CDR2 SVGAGI. The ends lost 7 bases at V and 10 bases at J; junction bases unmatched: 7. DNA for the CDR3: TGTGCCAGCATTCCCGGGACAGGGGGCGACTACACCTTC. It specifies CASIPGTGGDYTF.

The chain has TRBV7-8 and TRBJ1-2, with TRBD1 matching 9 bases. Germline V lookup: CDR1 SGHVS, CDR2 FQNEAQ. V shed 3 bases and J 6 bases; nucleotides not matched to a gene: 5. The CDR3 length is 14 residues. The DNA for the CDR3 is TGTGCCAGCAGCTTGGACAGGGGTTGGGATGGCTACACCTTC. This translates into CASSLDRGWDGYTF.

This clonotype was recorded many times. For the CDR3, the DNA is TGTGCCAGCAGACGGGACACCGGGGAGCTGTTTTTT. It codes for CASRRDTGELFF. This chain connects TRBV7-2 to TRBJ2-2; no reliable D call. The CDR3 is made up of 12 amino acids. CDR1 and CDR2 from the germline V gene are SGHTA and FQGNSA. V was shortened by 6 bases and J by 3 bases, with 5 bases between the two germline ends.

In this sample, this clonotype turned up many times. The chain uses TRBV18 and TRBJ2-1; 12 positions agree with TRBD2. V lost 6 bases, J lost 6 bases, and 12 bases stayed unmatched. The CDR3 is 17 amino acids. Germline V gene sequence: CDR1 KGHSH, CDR2 LQKENI. CDR3 loop: CASSPLAGGPSGNEQFF. Here the CDR3 DNA reads TGTGCCAGCTCCCCGCTAGCGGGGGGGCCGTCAGGCAATGAGCAGTTCTTC.

This clonotype was counted many times. V gene TRBV10-3 combines with J gene TRBJ2-7; 8 bases fit TRBD2. Germline V CDR1 and CDR2: ENHRY, SYGVKD. The CDR3 sequence is 14 residues long. With 5 bases clipped from V and 1 base from J, the junction kept 4 bases outside the gene matches. In DNA form, the CDR3 reads TGTGCCATCAGTTCCGAGCGGGGGTCCTACGAGCAGTACTTC. Its protein is CAISSERGSYEQYF.

This clonotype has ten or more counts. V usage is TRBV6-1 and J usage is TRBJ2-3, with TRBD2 as a possible D gene (5 bases). V gave up 10 bases and J gave up 3 bases, with 11 bases separating them. In germline, CDR1 is MNHNS, CDR2 SASEGT. The CDR3 is made up of 12 amino acids. The CDR3 sequence is CATKGVTDTQYF. CDR3 in DNA: TGTGCCACCAAGGGAGTGACAGATACGCAGTATTTT.

This clonotype has ten or more counts. The V gene is TRBV7-6, the J gene TRBJ1-1, with 7 bases fitting TRBD1. The CDR3 runs to 14 residues. Germline CDR1 reads SGHVS; CDR2 reads FNYEAQ. The V and J ends lost 5 bases and 11 bases, in that order; junction bases with no gene match: 14. The CDR3 DNA sequence: TGTGCCAGCAGCAAAATTGACAGGGCCGATTGGGCTTTCTTT. Translated: CASSKIDRADWAFF.

This clonotype was seen ten or more times. The chain uses TRBV20-1 and TRBJ2-1, with 7 bases that match TRBD2. V shed 5 bases and J 7 bases; nucleotides not matched to a gene: 8. Germline V gives CDR1 DFQATT, CDR2 SNEGSKA (reference sequence). The CDR3 runs 13 residues. This CDR3 is CSAPGTKENEQFF. DNA for the CDR3: TGCAGTGCTCCCGGGACTAAAGAGAATGAGCAGTTCTTC.

This clonotype was counted ten times or more. The chain joins TRBV3-1 to TRBJ2-7; TRBD1 agrees at 7 bases. The junction had 6 bases not matched to a gene; V was cut back by 6 bases and J by 4 bases. This CDR3 has 13 residues. Germline CDR1 reads LGHDT; CDR2 reads YNNKEL (reference sequence). CDR3 nucleotide sequence: TGTGCCAGCAGGTCCGGGACAGCATACGAGCAGTACTTC. This encodes CASRSGTAYEQYF.

This clonotype has a count of ten or more. The chain couples TRBV12-3 or TRBV12-4 to TRBJ1-2, with 10 bases matching TRBD1. CDR3 length: 13 residues. V was pared by 6 bases and J by 8 bases, with 6 bases of the junction left unmatched. CDR3 loop: CASRSTGGRGYTF. The DNA of the CDR3 is TGTGCCAGCAGGTCGACAGGGGGCAGGGGCTACACCTTC.

This clonotype showed up many times. For the CDR3, the DNA is TGCAGTGCCTTAGGGGGGTATGTTACGTATGGCTACACCTTC. Its protein is CSALGGYVTYGYTF. The chain has TRBV20-1 and TRBJ1-2, with D possibly matching TRBD1 (6 bases). Trimming took 6 bases from V and 5 from J, leaving 19 bases between them. Germline values: CDR1 DFQATT, CDR2 SNEGSKA (reference sequence). The CDR3 consists of 14 residues.

This clonotype was counted many times. The CDR3 sequence: CASSSLLRGTEAFF. The CDR3 DNA reads as TGTGCCAGCAGCTCCCTACTCAGGGGCACTGAAGCTTTCTTT. The chain combines TRBV11-2 with TRBJ1-1; D is possibly TRBD1 (6 bases). Trimming left V 4 bases short and J 4 bases short, with 13 bases between. This CDR3 spans 14 amino acids. Per germline, CDR1 SGHAT and CDR2 FQNNGV.

This clonotype occurred many times. The chain links TRBV6-5 to TRBJ1-3, with D possibly matching TRBD1 (5 bases). Per germline, CDR1 MNHEY and CDR2 SVGAGI. Deletions cut 7 bases from V and 4 bases from J, with 17 bases between. The CDR3 runs 15 residues. DNA of the CDR3: TGTGCCAGCACCTACAGTTGGGGGTCCGGAAACACCATATATTTT. Amino acids: CASTYSWGSGNTIYF.

This clonotype was recorded many times. The V and J genes are TRBV15 and TRBJ1-3; no clear D. Between the trimmed V and J ends, which lost 2 bases and 0 bases, there was a span of 8 bases. This CDR3 region has 15 residues. In germline, CDR1 is LNHNV, CDR2 YYDKDF (reference sequence). This chain's CDR3 is CATSRHVDSGNTIYF. In nucleotides, the CDR3 is TGTGCCACCAGCAGACACGTAGACTCTGGAAACACCATATATTTT.

This clonotype was recorded many times. The chain is built from TRBV5-1 and TRBJ1-4, with unresolved D. Deletions cut 1 base from V and 4 bases from J, with 8 bases between. Germline V gives CDR1 SGHRS, CDR2 YFSETQ. This CDR3 contains 14 residues. The CDR3 region has the DNA TGCGCCAGCAGCTTGACAGCTTATAATGAAAAACTGTTTTTT. It specifies CASSLTAYNEKLFF.

This clonotype was detected many times. The gene calls are TRBV5-1 and TRBJ2-5, with D tentatively TRBD1 or TRBD2 (5 bases each). Between the trimmed V and J ends, which lost 0 bases and 3 bases, there was a span of 15 bases. Germline lookup yields CDR1 SGHRS and CDR2 YFSETQ. The CDR3 totals 16 residues. The CDR3 region is CASSLGPGRPEETQYF. CDR3 coding DNA: TGCGCCAGCAGCTTGGGACCGGGACGTCCCGAAGAGACCCAGTACTTC. Using reference TRBV5-1 and TRBJ2-5 for the parts outside the CDR3, the full variable domain is KAGVTQTPRYLIKTRGQQVTLSCSPISGHRSVSWYQQTPGQGLQFLFEYFSETQRNKGNFPGRFSGRQFSNSRSEMNVSTLELGDSALYLCASSLGPGRPEETQYFGPGTRLLVL.

This clonotype was observed many times. The chain recombines TRBV3-1 with TRBJ1-1; D unresolved. V shed 2 bases and J shed 5 bases, with 9 bases lying between them. The CDR3 length is 13 residues. The germline CDR1 and CDR2 sequences are LGHDT and YNNKEL (reference sequence). In DNA, the CDR3 is TGTGCCAGCAGCCAATGGCGTGGGACTGAAGCTTTCTTT. It specifies CASSQWRGTEAFF.